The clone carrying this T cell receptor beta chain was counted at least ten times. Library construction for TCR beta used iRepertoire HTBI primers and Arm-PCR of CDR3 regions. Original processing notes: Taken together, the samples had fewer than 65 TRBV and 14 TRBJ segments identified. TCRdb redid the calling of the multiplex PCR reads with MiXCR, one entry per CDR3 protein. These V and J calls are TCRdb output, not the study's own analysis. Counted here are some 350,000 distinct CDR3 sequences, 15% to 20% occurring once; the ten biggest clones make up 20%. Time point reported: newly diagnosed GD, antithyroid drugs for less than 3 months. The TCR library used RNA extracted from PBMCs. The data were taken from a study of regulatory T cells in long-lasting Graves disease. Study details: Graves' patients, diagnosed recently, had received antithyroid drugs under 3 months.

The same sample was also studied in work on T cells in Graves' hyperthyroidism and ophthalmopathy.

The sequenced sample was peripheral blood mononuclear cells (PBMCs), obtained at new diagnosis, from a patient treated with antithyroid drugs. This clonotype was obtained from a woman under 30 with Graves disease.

CDR3 bases: TGTGCCAGCAGTTTCCCCCCTGGGCGGGGGGTTCGCCTACAAGACAATGAGCAGTTCTTC. As protein: CASSFPPGRGVRLQDNEQFF. The chain has TRBV12-3 or TRBV12-4 and TRBJ2-1; TRBD2 agrees at 8 bases. The V and J ends lost 3 bases and 5 bases, in that order; junction bases with no gene match: 21. The CDR3 is 20 amino acids.